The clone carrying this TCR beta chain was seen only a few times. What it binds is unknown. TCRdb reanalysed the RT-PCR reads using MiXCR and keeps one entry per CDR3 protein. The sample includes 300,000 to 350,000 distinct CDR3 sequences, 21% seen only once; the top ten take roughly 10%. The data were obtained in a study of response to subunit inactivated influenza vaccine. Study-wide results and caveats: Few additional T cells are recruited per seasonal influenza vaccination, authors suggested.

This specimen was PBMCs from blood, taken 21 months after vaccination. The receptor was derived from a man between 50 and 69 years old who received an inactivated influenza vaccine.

CDR3 sequence: CASSGQLVLYGYTF. CDR3 bases: TGTGCCAGCAGCGGACAATTGGTGTTGTATGGCTACACCTTC. The gene calls are TRBV7-9 and TRBJ1-2; maybe TRBD1 (5 bases). The CDR3 sequence is 14 residues long. The germline V and J ends were trimmed by 5 bases and 5 bases, with 15 bases remaining between them. CDR1 and CDR2 from the germline V gene are SEHNR and FQNEAQ (reference sequence).